The 5 T cell receptor beta chains given below trace back to one sample, sequenced in a study of shared clonotypes between healthy human individuals. The assay was immunoSEQ multiplex PCR, and TCRdb's table has in-frame clones only and misses some. Altogether about 680,000 clones are present, about three quarters being singletons, with the ten largest covering roughly 1.9%. The sequenced material came from memory CD4+ T cells sorted from blood. Subset here: CD45RA-negative fraction. These receptors all stem from a woman in her thirties in good health.

This clone was recorded a few times. Other DNA sequences in this sample translate to the same CDR3. The chain joins TRBV10-3 to TRBJ2-3; 12 positions match TRBD2. Trimming removed 6 bases from V and 3 bases from J; junction bases left unmatched: 4. The CDR3 is made up of 15 amino acids. The germline V gene encodes CDR1 ENHRY and CDR2 SYGVKD. CDR3 amino acids: CAIRAGTSGTDTQYF. For the CDR3, the DNA is TGTGCCATCAGAGCCGGGACTAGCGGGACAGATACGCAGTATTTT.

The chain joins TRBV2 to TRBJ2-7, with no clear D. The CDR3 extends over 13 amino acids. With 4 bases removed from V and 3 bases from J, the gap between germline ends came to 10 bases. From germline, CDR1 is SNHLY and CDR2 FYNNEI. The CDR3 reads CASSGPPLYEQYF. CDR3 nucleotides: TGTGCCAGCAGTGGACCGCCCCTCTACGAGCAGTACTTC.

This clone was detected once. This sequence joins TRBV28 and TRBJ2-7; D call uncertain. Trimming took off 3 bases at V and 0 bases at J, with 9 bases between the two ends. CDR1 is MDHEN, CDR2 SYDVKM, per germline. This CDR3 spans 14 amino acids. The CDR3 sequence: CASSLKRSSYEQYF. The CDR3 DNA follows: TGTGCCAGCAGTTTGAAGCGAAGCTCCTACGAGCAGTACTTC. The variable domain in full, completed from reference TRBV28 and TRBJ2-7, reads DVKVTQSSRYLVKRTGEKVFLECVQDMDHENMFWYRQDPGLGLRLIYFSYDVKMKEKGDIPEGYSVSREKKERFSLILESASTNQTSMYLCASSLKRSSYEQYFGPGTRLTVT.

The table lists this clone with a few counts. This sequence joins TRBV19 and TRBJ2-6; possibly TRBD2 for D (6 bases). V lost 3 bases, J lost 0 bases, and 27 bases lay in between. There are 22 residues in the CDR3. Germline lookup yields CDR1 LNHDA and CDR2 SQIVND (reference sequence). Here the CDR3 reads CASSMDGRGKNDRFSGANVLTF. The CDR3 DNA follows: TGTGCCAGTAGTATGGACGGGAGAGGCAAGAACGACCGATTCTCTGGGGCCAACGTCCTGACTTTC. Variable domain in full (rest from reference TRBV19 and TRBJ2-6): DGGITQSPKYLFRKEGQNVTLSCEQNLNHDAMYWYRQDPGQGLRLIYYSQIVNDFQKGDIAEGYSVSREKKESFPLTVTSAQKNPTAFYLCASSMDGRGKNDRFSGANVLTFGAGSRLTVL.

This chain uses TRBV7-9 with TRBJ2-7; either TRBD1 or TRBD2 may supply D (5 bases each). The length of the CDR3 is 16 residues. V lost 10 bases and J 5 bases, leaving 27 bases between the germline ends. CDR1 and CDR2 from the germline V gene are SEHNR and FQNEAQ (reference sequence). CDR3 coding DNA: TGTGCCACCCGAAGAGGGGATCCAGGATCTCACCACGAGCAGTACTTC. Translated: CATRRGDPGSHHEQYF. The complete variable domain, with remaining parts taken from reference TRBV7-9 and TRBJ2-7, reads DTGVSQNPRHKITKRGQNVTFRCDPISEHNRLYWYRQTLGQGPEFLTYFQNEAQLEKSRLLSDRFSAERPKGSFSTLEIQRTEQGDSAMYLCATRRGDPGSHHEQYFGPGTRLTVT.